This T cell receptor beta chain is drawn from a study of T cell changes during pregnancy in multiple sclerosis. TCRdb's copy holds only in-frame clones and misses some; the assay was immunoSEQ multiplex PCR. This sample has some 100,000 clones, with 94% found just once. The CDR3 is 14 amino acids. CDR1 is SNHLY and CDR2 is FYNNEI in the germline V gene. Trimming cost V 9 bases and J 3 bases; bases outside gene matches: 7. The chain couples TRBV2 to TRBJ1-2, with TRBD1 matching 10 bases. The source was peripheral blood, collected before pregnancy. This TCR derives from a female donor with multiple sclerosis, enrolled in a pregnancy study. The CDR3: CARTSGQGYYGYTF. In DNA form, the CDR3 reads TGTGCCAGAACCTCGGGACAGGGGTACTATGGCTACACCTTC.